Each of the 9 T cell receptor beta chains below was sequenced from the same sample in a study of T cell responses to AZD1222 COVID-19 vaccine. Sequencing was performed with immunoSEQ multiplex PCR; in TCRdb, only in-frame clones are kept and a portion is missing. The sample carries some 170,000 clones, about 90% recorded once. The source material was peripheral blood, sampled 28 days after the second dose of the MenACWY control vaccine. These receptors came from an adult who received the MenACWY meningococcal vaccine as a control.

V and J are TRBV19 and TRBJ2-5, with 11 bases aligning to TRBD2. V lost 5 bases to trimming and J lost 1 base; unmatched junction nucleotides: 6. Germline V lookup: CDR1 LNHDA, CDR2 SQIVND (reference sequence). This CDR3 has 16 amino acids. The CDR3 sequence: CASSGRLAGLQETQYF. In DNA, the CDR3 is TGTGCCAGTAGTGGGCGACTAGCGGGGCTCCAAGAGACCCAGTACTTC.

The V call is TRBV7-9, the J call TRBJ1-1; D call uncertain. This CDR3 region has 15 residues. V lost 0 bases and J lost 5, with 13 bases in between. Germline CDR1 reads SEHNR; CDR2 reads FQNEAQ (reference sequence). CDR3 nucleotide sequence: TGTGCCAGCAGCTTAGCGAACGGGCGGAAGACTGAAGCTTTCTTT. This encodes CASSLANGRKTEAFF.

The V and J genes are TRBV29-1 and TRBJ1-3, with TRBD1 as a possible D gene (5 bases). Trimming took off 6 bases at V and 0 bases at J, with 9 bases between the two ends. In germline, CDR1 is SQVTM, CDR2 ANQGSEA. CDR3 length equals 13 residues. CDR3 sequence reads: CSVLDTSGNTIYF. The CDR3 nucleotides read TGCAGCGTCCTGGACACCTCTGGAAACACCATATATTTT.

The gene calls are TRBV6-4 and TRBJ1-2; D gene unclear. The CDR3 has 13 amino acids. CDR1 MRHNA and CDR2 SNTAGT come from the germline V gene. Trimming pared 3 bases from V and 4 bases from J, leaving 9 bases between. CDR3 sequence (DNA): TGTGCCAGCAGTGAAGGAGGGAGCTATGGCTACACCTTC. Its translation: CASSEGGSYGYTF.

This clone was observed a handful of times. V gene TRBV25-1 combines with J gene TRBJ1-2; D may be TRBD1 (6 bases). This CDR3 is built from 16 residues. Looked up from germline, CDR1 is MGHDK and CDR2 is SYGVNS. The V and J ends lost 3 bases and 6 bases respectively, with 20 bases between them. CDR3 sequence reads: CASSEIGRGAGDGYTF. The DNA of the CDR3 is TGTGCCAGCAGTGAGATCGGCCGGGGGGCGGGGGATGGCTACACCTTC.

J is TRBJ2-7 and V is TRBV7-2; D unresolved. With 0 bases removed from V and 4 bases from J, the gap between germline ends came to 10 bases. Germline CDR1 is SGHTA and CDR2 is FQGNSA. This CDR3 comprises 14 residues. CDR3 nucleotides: TGTGCCAGCAGCTTAGCACCCTCCCTATACGAGCAGTACTTC. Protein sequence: CASSLAPSLYEQYF.

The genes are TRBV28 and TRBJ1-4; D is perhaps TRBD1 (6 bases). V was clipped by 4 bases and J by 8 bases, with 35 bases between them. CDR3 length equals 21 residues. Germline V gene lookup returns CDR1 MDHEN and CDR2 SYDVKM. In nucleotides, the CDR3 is TGTGCCAGCAGTTGGGGACGGAGCCTCCTTGGCTCTTTGGGGGCCCGCGAAAAACTGTTTTTT. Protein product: CASSWGRSLLGSLGAREKLFF.

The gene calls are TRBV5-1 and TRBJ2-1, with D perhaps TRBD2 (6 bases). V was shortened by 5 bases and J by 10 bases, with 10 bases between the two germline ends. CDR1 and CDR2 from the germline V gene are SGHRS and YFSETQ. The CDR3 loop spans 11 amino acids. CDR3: CASRGAGEQFF. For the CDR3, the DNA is TGCGCCAGCAGGGGCGCGGGGGAGCAGTTCTTC. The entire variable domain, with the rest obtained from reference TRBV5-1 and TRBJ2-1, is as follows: KAGVTQTPRYLIKTRGQQVTLSCSPISGHRSVSWYQQTPGQGLQFLFEYFSETQRNKGNFPGRFSGRQFSNSRSEMNVSTLELGDSALYLCASRGAGEQFFGPGTRLTVL.

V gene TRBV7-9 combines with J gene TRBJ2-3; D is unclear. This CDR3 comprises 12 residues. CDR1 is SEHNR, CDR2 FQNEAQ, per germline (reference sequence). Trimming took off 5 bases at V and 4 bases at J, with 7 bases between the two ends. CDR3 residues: CASSPRSDTQYF. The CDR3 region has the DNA TGTGCCAGCAGCCCACGGTCAGATACGCAGTATTTT.